A selection of T cell receptor beta chains follows, all from one sample in a study of T cell responses to AZD1222 COVID-19 vaccine. The protocol was immunoSEQ multiplex PCR, while the TCRdb copy is restricted to in-frame clones and leaves out a portion. The sample yields roughly 91,000 clones, 90% seen once. The specimen was peripheral blood, collected on day 0 of AZD1222 vaccination. These TCRs come from an adult in good health. The CDR3 runs from the conserved cysteine through the conserved F or W. Each record gives: V gene, D gene, J gene, clone size, CDR3 protein, CDR3 DNA. A D gene is named only where the DNA matches it firmly. Clone size, where shown, is once, few, many, or a class for clones that have expanded.

V gene: TRBV10-1
D gene: TRBD2
J gene: TRBJ2-1
clone size: -
CDR3 protein: CASSDPGTSEHEQFF
CDR3 DNA: TGCGCCAGCAGCGACCCCGGGACTAGCGAGCATGAGCAGTTCTTC

V gene: TRBV6-1
D gene: -
J gene: TRBJ1-2
clone size: -
CDR3 protein: CASSEARQLGYTF
CDR3 DNA: TGTGCCAGCAGTGAAGCTCGACAACTTGGCTACACCTTC

V gene: TRBV6-5
D gene: -
J gene: TRBJ1-2
clone size: -
CDR3 protein: CASSSGELGYTF
CDR3 DNA: TGTGCCAGCAGTTCTGGGGAGCTTGGCTACACCTTC

V gene: TRBV7-2
D gene: -
J gene: TRBJ1-5
clone size: -
CDR3 protein: CASSAQGNQPQHF
CDR3 DNA: TGTGCCAGCAGCGCCCAAGGTAATCAGCCCCAGCATTTT

V gene: TRBV3-1/TRBV3-2
D gene: -
J gene: TRBJ2-7
clone size: -
CDR3 protein: CASSQEAQGSYEQYF
CDR3 DNA: TGTGCCAGCAGCCAAGAAGCCCAGGGTTCCTACGAGCAGTACTTC

V gene: TRBV27
D gene: -
J gene: TRBJ1-2
clone size: -
CDR3 protein: CASGLGRRGYTF
CDR3 DNA: TGTGCCAGCGGTCTAGGCAGAAGAGGCTACACCTTC

V gene: TRBV5-1
D gene: -
J gene: TRBJ2-2
clone size: -
CDR3 protein: CASAGAAGELFF
CDR3 DNA: TGCGCCAGCGCGGGGGCGGCCGGGGAGCTGTTTTTT

V gene: TRBV7-8
D gene: TRBD1
J gene: TRBJ2-1
clone size: -
CDR3 protein: CASSSLEAPGQEQFF
CDR3 DNA: TGTGCCAGCAGCTCCCTAGAGGCCCCGGGACAGGAGCAGTTCTTC

V gene: TRBV9
D gene: TRBD2
J gene: TRBJ2-1
clone size: -
CDR3 protein: CASSARTSGEYNEQFF
CDR3 DNA: TGTGCCAGCAGCGCCCGGACTAGCGGGGAATACAATGAGCAGTTCTTC

V gene: TRBV28
D gene: TRBD1
J gene: TRBJ1-4
clone size: -
CDR3 protein: CASRIGTGGGQNEKLFF
CDR3 DNA: TGTGCCAGCAGAATAGGGACAGGGGGCGGACAGAATGAAAAACTGTTTTTT

V gene: TRBV11-2
D gene: TRBD1
J gene: TRBJ2-2
clone size: -
CDR3 protein: CASSLNTGGTGELFF
CDR3 DNA: TGTGCCAGCAGCCTCAATACAGGGGGCACCGGGGAGCTGTTTTTT

V gene: TRBV6-5
D gene: TRBD1
J gene: TRBJ1-4
clone size: once
CDR3 protein: CASKDRDLKLFF
CDR3 DNA: TGTGCCAGCAAGGACAGGGATTTAAAACTGTTTTTT